This T cell receptor beta chain emerged from a study of neoadjuvant nivolumab and ipilimumab in lung cancer. Findings and caveats of the study: Only two of four nivolumab-treated tumors gained richness and clonality by surgery.

Assay used: immunoSEQ multiplex PCR; TCRdb lists only in-frame clones, some missing. The sample comprises more than 40,000 clones, roughly 91% of which are singletons, and approximately 3.7% rests with the top ten. The CDR3 has 15 amino acids. V was clipped by 6 bases and J by 6 bases, with 21 bases between them. The germline V gene has CDR1 MDHEN and CDR2 SYDVKM. With respect to this clone: Antigen: not known.

The chain combines TRBV28 with TRBJ2-7; D may be TRBD2 (6 bases). Sequences were derived from blood, sampled before neoadjuvant nivolumab, alone or with ipilimumab. The receptor was isolated from an adult with non-small cell lung cancer. Some clones in this sample may be carry-over from other donors' samples. CDR3 in DNA: TGTGCCAGCAGGCCCCCGGGGGTTGATCGGGGCGAGCAGTACTTC. This codes for CASRPPGVDRGEQYF. Using reference TRBV28 and TRBJ2-7 for the parts outside the CDR3, the full variable domain is DVKVTQSSRYLVKRTGEKVFLECVQDMDHENMFWYRQDPGLGLRLIYFSYDVKMKEKGDIPEGYSVSREKKERFSLILESASTNQTSMYLCASRPPGVDRGEQYFGPGTRLTVT.